Following are 31 T cell receptor beta chains from one sample sequenced in a study of Tregs in tolerant kidney transplant recipients (dated by TCRdb to about 2019). Library preparation was by the immunoSEQ multiplex PCR assay. As stored in TCRdb, this immuneACCESS dataset retains in-frame rearrangements with V and J assigned. A fraction of the clones does not appear; measured against another copy, unresolved V genes explain less than half of the discrepancy, and the remainder lacks a known reason. This sample gives under 300,000 clones in total; 84% of them show up just once. The biggest ten clones account for roughly 0.67% of the sample. Sequencing used CD4+ T cells from blood. The receptors originated from a human donor in good health.

This chain links TRBV18 with TRBJ2-5, with 8 positions matching TRBD1. V was pared by 5 bases and J by 5 bases, with 13 bases of the junction left unmatched. CDR1 KGHSH and CDR2 LQKENI come from the germline V gene. This CDR3 has 16 residues. The CDR3: CASSDKPGQGRETQYF. CDR3 coding DNA: TGTGCCAGCTCAGACAAGCCCGGACAGGGCCGGGAGACCCAGTACTTC.

The chain links TRBV18 to TRBJ2-1; D remains ambiguous. The V gene lost 2 bases and the J gene lost 0 bases, with 14 bases spanning the gap. Germline V CDR1 and CDR2: KGHSH, LQKENI. This CDR3 has 17 residues. The CDR3 sequence is CASSPGARLSSYNEQFF. In nucleotides, the CDR3 is TGTGCCAGCTCACCAGGAGCCAGGCTGAGCTCCTACAATGAGCAGTTCTTC. The full variable domain, completed using reference TRBV18 and TRBJ2-1, is NAGVMQNPRHLVRRRGQEARLRCSPMKGHSHVYWYRQLPEEGLKFMVYLQKENIIDESGMPKERFSAEFPKEGPSILRIQQVVRGDSAAYFCASSPGARLSSYNEQFFGPGTRLTVL.

The chain links TRBV11-1 to TRBJ1-6; D is ambiguous. With 4 bases removed from V and 6 bases from J, the gap between germline ends came to 13 bases. This CDR3 has 15 residues. Germline CDR1 SGHAT, CDR2 FQDESV (reference sequence). The CDR3 nucleotides read TGTGCCAGCAGCTCGATGGGGAGTTCTAATTCACCCCTCCACTTT. Its protein product is CASSSMGSSNSPLHF.

The table lists this clone with a count of one. The rearrangement joins TRBV7-2 to TRBJ1-1, with TRBD1 matching over 7 bases. The CDR3 extends over 13 amino acids. The germline gives CDR1 SGHTA, CDR2 FQGNSA. Trimming removed 3 bases from V and 5 bases from J; junction bases left unmatched: 3. The CDR3 bases are TGTGCCAGCAGCTTCAGGGGGGGAACTGAAGCTTTCTTT. This gives the protein CASSFRGGTEAFF.

The chain links TRBV6-1 to TRBJ1-2; D gene ambiguous. Trimming stripped 8 bases from V and 2 bases from J, with 6 bases between. Per the germline V gene, CDR1 is MNHNS and CDR2 is SASEGT. This CDR3 contains 11 residues. CDR3 in amino acids: CASRRNYGYTF. CDR3 coding DNA: TGTGCCAGCCGGCGGAACTATGGCTACACCTTC.

The chain combines TRBV5-1 with TRBJ1-4, with D maybe TRBD1 (5 bases). Trimming left V 0 bases short and J 5 bases short, with 11 bases between. Germline lookup yields CDR1 SGHRS and CDR2 YFSETQ. This CDR3 is built from 15 residues. The chain's CDR3 is CASSLAGIINEKLFF. CDR3 in DNA: TGCGCCAGCAGCTTGGCAGGGATAATAAATGAAAAACTGTTTTTT.

This clone was picked up a small number of times. V is TRBV30 and J is TRBJ2-3, with TRBD1 identical over 10 bases. The CDR3 totals 14 residues. The germline CDR1 and CDR2 sequences are GTSNPN and SVGIG (reference sequence). With 5 bases clipped from V and 4 bases from J, the junction kept 6 bases outside the gene matches. The CDR3 sequence: CAWSGTGVPDTQYF. CDR3 DNA: TGTGCCTGGTCCGGGACAGGGGTTCCAGATACGCAGTATTTT.

In nucleotides, the CDR3 is TGTGCCAGCAGCTTGGTTTTAGCGGGAGGGGAGACCCAGTACTTC. This codes for CASSLVLAGGETQYF. V usage is TRBV7-9 and J usage is TRBJ2-5; 11 bases are a match to TRBD2. The trim removed 3 bases at V and 5 bases at J, leaving 5 bases unmatched. This CDR3 has 15 amino acids. Germline V gene data show CDR1 as SEHNR and CDR2 as FQNEAQ (reference sequence).

The chain is built from TRBV11-2 and TRBJ2-7; 7 bases align to TRBD2. After removal of 1 base from V and 4 bases from J, the junction contained 7 bases not matched to a gene. In germline, CDR1 is SGHAT, CDR2 FQNNGV. This CDR3 spans 15 amino acids. CDR3 amino acids: CASSLVGEGSYEQYF. The CDR3, as DNA: TGTGCCAGCAGCTTAGTCGGGGAGGGGTCATACGAGCAGTACTTC.

The V call is TRBV19, the J call TRBJ2-3, with TRBD2 as a possible D gene (5 bases). The CDR3 length is 15 residues. Germline V gene data show CDR1 as LNHDA and CDR2 as SQIVND (reference sequence). V lost 2 bases and J 6 bases, leaving 15 bases between the germline ends. The CDR3 spells CASSIRRTGGDTQYF. DNA of the CDR3: TGTGCCAGTAGTATAAGAAGAACGGGCGGGGATACGCAGTATTTT.

This sequence joins TRBV7-9 and TRBJ2-7; D remains ambiguous. The CDR3 spans 13 residues. Trimming removed 5 bases at V and 3 bases at J, with 11 bases between. Germline CDR1 and CDR2: SEHNR and FQNEAQ (reference sequence). CDR3 sequence: CASSATNFYEQYF. CDR3 DNA sequence: TGTGCCAGCAGCGCCACCAACTTCTACGAGCAGTACTTC.

This chain connects TRBV7-9 to TRBJ2-5; 8 bases map to TRBD2. The J call is uncertain, as TRBJ2-7 better fits the DNA end. CDR1 and CDR2 from the germline V gene are SEHNR and FQNEAQ (reference sequence). The CDR3 covers 10 residues. CDR3 loop: CATGGYEQYF. The CDR3 nucleotides are TGTGCCACGGGGGGGTACGAGCAGTACTTC.

The V call is TRBV5-5, the J call TRBJ2-7; D unclear. The germline CDR1 and CDR2 sequences are SGHKS and YYEKEE (reference sequence). With 4 bases removed from V and 1 base from J, the gap between germline ends came to 12 bases. The CDR3 is made up of 14 amino acids. The CDR3 nucleotides read TGTGCCAGCAGCCCTTTGAGCGCTTCCTACGAGCAGTACTTC. The encoded protein is CASSPLSASYEQYF.

The chain combines TRBV7-2 with TRBJ2-6; 12 bases are a match to TRBD2. There are 19 residues in the CDR3. In germline, CDR1 is SGHTA, CDR2 FQGNSA. V shed 6 bases, J shed 3 bases, and the junction held 12 bases outside the gene matches. In DNA, the CDR3 is TGTGCCAGCAGTCTCTTCCCTAGCGGGAGGGGCTTTGGGGCCAACGTCCTGACTTTC. Residues: CASSLFPSGRGFGANVLTF.

Remarks on this clone: Different DNA sequences within this sample yield the same CDR3. The chain recombines TRBV2 with TRBJ1-2, with D possibly TRBD1 on 5 matching bases. Germline-derived CDR1 and CDR2 are SNHLY and FYNNEI. CDR3 length equals 12 residues. The V end was cut by 2 bases, the J end by 5 bases, with 6 bases between. CDR3 sequence: CASSEQGYGYTF. CDR3 bases: TGTGCCAGCAGTGAACAGGGTTATGGCTACACCTTC.

The chain is built from TRBV27 and TRBJ2-1, with D perhaps matching TRBD2 (5 bases). Germline V gives CDR1 MNHEY, CDR2 SMNVEV (reference sequence). V gave up 5 bases and J gave up 9 bases, with 11 bases separating them. The CDR3 consists of 12 residues. The DNA of the CDR3 is TGTGCCAGCAGTACCGGTGAGGGTGAGCAGTTCTTC. The encoded protein is CASSTGEGEQFF.

This sequence joins TRBV18 and TRBJ1-1; 8 bases line up with TRBD1. The germline gives CDR1 KGHSH, CDR2 LQKENI. This CDR3 has 14 residues. V was clipped by 5 bases and J by 3 bases; unmatched bases: 5. The CDR3 DNA reads TGTGCCAGCTCATCGACAGGGGTTCACACTGAAGCTTTCTTT. This encodes CASSSTGVHTEAFF.

This clone is a singleton in its sample. The V and J genes are TRBV27 and TRBJ2-1, with D possibly TRBD2 on 5 matching bases. The V gene lost 6 bases and the J gene lost 6 bases, with 12 bases spanning the gap. Germline lookup yields CDR1 MNHEY and CDR2 SMNVEV (reference sequence). The CDR3 has 13 amino acids. Here the CDR3 reads CASRLGLFNEQFF. For the CDR3, the DNA is TGTGCCAGCAGACTCGGACTTTTCAATGAGCAGTTCTTC.

This chain uses TRBV14 with TRBJ2-5, with D tentatively TRBD1 (6 bases). The CDR3 is made up of 15 amino acids. CDR1 SGHDN and CDR2 FVKESK come from the germline V gene. V dropped 4 bases and J dropped 2 bases, with 14 bases sitting between them. CDR3 sequence (DNA): TGTGCCAGCAGCCCCCTTCTGGGGGCACAAGAGACCCAGTACTTC. It yields the protein CASSPLLGAQETQYF.

This sequence joins TRBV2 and TRBJ2-5; 8 bases match TRBD1. V gave up 1 base and J gave up 5 bases; unmatched junction bases: 6. Looked up from germline, CDR1 is SNHLY and CDR2 is FYNNEI. The CDR3 is made up of 15 amino acids. The CDR3 here is CASSEEGTGGETQYF. The CDR3 DNA follows: TGTGCCAGCAGTGAAGAGGGGACAGGAGGCGAGACCCAGTACTTC.

The chain combines TRBV2 with TRBJ1-5; D is uncertain. Germline CDR1 is SNHLY and CDR2 is FYNNEI. The V and J ends lost 4 bases and 2 bases respectively, with 12 bases between them. The CDR3 runs to 15 residues. The CDR3 DNA follows: TGTGCCAGCAGTGGACAAGGGAGAGGCAATCAGCCCCAGCATTTT. It is translated as CASSGQGRGNQPQHF.

The chain joins TRBV6-5 to TRBJ1-5, with D tentatively TRBD1 (5 bases). V was clipped by 5 bases and J by 7 bases, with 18 bases between them. Per the germline V gene, CDR1 is MNHEY and CDR2 is SVGAGI. The length of the CDR3 is 15 residues. This CDR3 is CASSPVGAQTQPQHF. DNA of the CDR3: TGTGCCAGCAGTCCCGTTGGGGCCCAGACCCAGCCCCAGCATTTT.

The rearrangement uses TRBV7-2 and TRBJ1-1; TRBD1 is a possible D gene (5 bases). The V gene's germline CDR1 is SGHTA and CDR2 FQGNSA. This CDR3 comprises 14 residues. V was shortened by 3 bases and J by 5 bases, with 13 bases between the two germline ends. CDR3 sequence: CASSFQGEGTEAFF. Written as DNA, the CDR3 is TGTGCCAGCAGCTTTCAGGGCGAGGGTACTGAAGCTTTCTTT.

The chain combines TRBV9 with TRBJ1-3; D is ambiguous. The CDR3 extends over 13 amino acids. Germline CDR1 is SGDLS and CDR2 is YYNGEE. Between the trimmed V and J ends, which lost 3 bases and 4 bases, there was a span of 8 bases. The DNA of the CDR3 is TGTGCCAGCAGCGCCTCGCCAGGAAACACCATATATTTT. The encoded protein is CASSASPGNTIYF. The entire variable domain, with the rest obtained from reference TRBV9 and TRBJ1-3, is as follows: DSGVTQTPKHLITATGQRVTLRCSPRSGDLSVYWYQQSLDQGLQFLIQYYNGEERAKGNILERFSAQQFPDLHSELNLSSLELGDSALYFCASSASPGNTIYFGEGSWLTVV.

V is TRBV7-2 and J is TRBJ2-3; TRBD2 might be the D (6 bases). The germline V and J ends were trimmed by 5 bases and 0 bases, with 12 bases remaining between them. The CDR3 runs to 15 residues. Germline V gene lookup returns CDR1 SGHTA and CDR2 FQGNSA. In DNA, the CDR3 is TGTGCCAGCAGCCCACTGGGGACTAGCACAGATACGCAGTATTTT. The encoded protein is CASSPLGTSTDTQYF.

This clone was seen more than once but under ten times. This chain joins TRBV5-4 and TRBJ2-7; TRBD2 agrees at 7 bases. Germline-derived CDR1 and CDR2 are SGHNT and YYREEE (reference sequence). The CDR3 consists of 14 residues. V shed 4 bases, J shed 7 bases, and the junction held 11 bases outside the gene matches. CDR3 residues: CASSRRGAGEEQYF. In DNA form, the CDR3 reads TGTGCCAGCAGCCGCCGAGGGGCGGGAGAAGAGCAGTACTTC.

Only one count was recorded for this clone. V and J are TRBV7-3 and TRBJ2-3; possible D gene TRBD2, 5 bases. Trimming left V 6 bases short and J 1 base short, with 11 bases between. The length of the CDR3 is 14 residues. Germline loops: CDR1 SGHTA, CDR2 FQGTGA. CDR3 bases: TGTGCCAGCAGTTCCGACGGGGGCACAGATACGCAGTATTTT. This encodes CASSSDGGTDTQYF.

This clone was detected only a few times. The V gene is TRBV5-1, the J gene TRBJ2-1; 9 bases map to TRBD2. The germline CDR1 and CDR2 sequences are SGHRS and YFSETQ. There are 15 residues in the CDR3. The trim removed 2 bases at V and 9 bases at J, leaving 9 bases unmatched. The CDR3 bases are TGCGCCAGCAGCTTATATGCGGGAGGGTATCCTGAGCAGTTCTTC. It translates to CASSLYAGGYPEQFF. The whole variable domain, remainder taken from reference TRBV5-1 and TRBJ2-1, is KAGVTQTPRYLIKTRGQQVTLSCSPISGHRSVSWYQQTPGQGLQFLFEYFSETQRNKGNFPGRFSGRQFSNSRSEMNVSTLELGDSALYLCASSLYAGGYPEQFFGPGTRLTVL.

The chain is built from TRBV2 and TRBJ2-4; D gene uncertain. Germline V lookup: CDR1 SNHLY, CDR2 FYNNEI. There are 14 residues in the CDR3. V was trimmed by 3 bases and J by 3 bases, leaving 9 bases between them. The CDR3 nucleotides read TGTGCCAGCAGTGAGACGTCATTCAAAAACATTCAGTACTTC. The encoded protein is CASSETSFKNIQYF. The variable domain in full, completed from reference TRBV2 and TRBJ2-4, reads EPEVTQTPSHQVTQMGQEVILRCVPISNHLYFYWYRQILGQKVEFLVSFYNNEISEKSEIFDDQFSVERPDGSNFTLKIRSTKLEDSAMYFCASSETSFKNIQYFGAGTRLSVL.

The chain couples TRBV19 to TRBJ1-2, with D perhaps matching TRBD1 (6 bases). This CDR3 comprises 12 residues. The V end lost 5 bases, the J end lost 7 bases, and 11 bases lay between the germline ends. Germline CDR1 reads LNHDA; CDR2 reads SQIVND (reference sequence). Here the CDR3 reads CASSPQGIGYTF. DNA for the CDR3: TGTGCCAGTAGTCCCCAGGGGATTGGCTACACCTTC.

This chain joins TRBV4-2 and TRBJ2-5; 12 nucleotides agree with TRBD2. With 1 base clipped from V and 1 base from J, the junction kept 4 bases outside the gene matches. The CDR3 extends over 17 amino acids. Per germline, CDR1 LGHNA and CDR2 YNFKEQ. The CDR3 nucleotides are TGTGCCAGCAGCCAAGGGCTAGCGGGAGGGCCCCAAGAGACCCAGTACTTC. It translates to CASSQGLAGGPQETQYF.